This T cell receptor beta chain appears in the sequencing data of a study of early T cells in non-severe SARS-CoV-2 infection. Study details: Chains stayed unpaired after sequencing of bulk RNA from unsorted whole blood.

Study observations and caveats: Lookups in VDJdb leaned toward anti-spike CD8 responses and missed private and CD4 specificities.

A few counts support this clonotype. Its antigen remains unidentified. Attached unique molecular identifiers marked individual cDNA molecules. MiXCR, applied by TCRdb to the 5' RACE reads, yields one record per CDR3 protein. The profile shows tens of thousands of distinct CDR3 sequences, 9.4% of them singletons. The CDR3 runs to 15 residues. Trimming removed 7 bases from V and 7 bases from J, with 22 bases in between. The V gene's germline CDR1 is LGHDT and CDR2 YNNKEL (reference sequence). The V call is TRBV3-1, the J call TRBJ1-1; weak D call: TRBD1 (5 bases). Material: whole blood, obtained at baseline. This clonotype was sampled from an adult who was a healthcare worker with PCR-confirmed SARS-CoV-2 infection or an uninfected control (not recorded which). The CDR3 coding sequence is TGTGCCAGCACCCTGCTGGGGGGGGTAAGCAGTGAAGCTTTCTTT. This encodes CASTLLGGVSSEAFF.